This T cell receptor (beta chain) emerged from a study of OX40 agonist ivuxolimab in advanced cancers. The study, taken as a whole, reports: Among the lowest peripheral clonal expansion occurred in 0.1-3.0 mg/kg partial responders.

V shed 4 bases and J 10 bases; nucleotides not matched to a gene: 8. The CDR3 is made up of 14 amino acids. The V gene's germline CDR1 is SGDLS and CDR2 YYNGEE. Note on this clone: The antigen is not known.

Measured with immunoSEQ multiplex PCR; TCRdb has only the in-frame clones, and not every one. This table has tens of thousands of clones, roughly 84% appearing once. This material consisted of CD4+ or CD8+ T cells sorted from blood, taken in a trial of the OX40 agonist ivuxolimab. This receptor was taken from an adult with an advanced solid tumor such as melanoma, head and neck, liver or kidney cancer. The V gene is TRBV9, the J gene TRBJ2-1; 10 bases line up with TRBD2. The CDR3 nucleotides read TGTGCCAGCAGCACAGCGGGGGGGCCTAGAGAGCAGTTCTTC. Its protein is CASSTAGGPREQFF. Complete variable domain (other parts from reference TRBV9 and TRBJ2-1): DSGVTQTPKHLITATGQRVTLRCSPRSGDLSVYWYQQSLDQGLQFLIQYYNGEERAKGNILERFSAQQFPDLHSELNLSSLELGDSALYFCASSTAGGPREQFFGPGTRLTVL.